What follows are 5 T cell receptor beta chains derived from one specimen sequenced in a study of T cell repertoires in cytomegalovirus infection. Their antigens remain unidentified. MiXCR was run by TCRdb on the reads, yielding one entry per CDR3 protein. The data show 140,000 to 150,000 distinct CDR3 sequences, over 30% seen once. The source material was CD8+ T cells from cultured PBMCs, sampled from culture after CMV antigen stimulation. These receptor sequences come from a human donor in good health (CMV status not recorded). Some clones in this sample may be carry-over from other donors' samples.

The chain joins TRBV6-1 to TRBJ2-1; 8 nucleotides match TRBD2. J was trimmed by 6 bases and V by 5 bases; bases with no gene match: 3. The length of the CDR3 is 13 residues. Per germline, CDR1 MNHNS and CDR2 SASEGT. The CDR3 DNA reads TGTGCCAGCAGTTCTGGACTAGCCAATGAGCAGTTCTTC. The encoded protein is CASSSGLANEQFF.

This clonotype was seen only once. The chain is built from TRBV6-5 and TRBJ2-5, with a tentative D call TRBD1 (6 bases). There are 13 residues in the CDR3. V lost 6 bases, J lost 5 bases, and 13 bases lay in between. Germline assignment: CDR1 MNHEY and CDR2 SVGAGI. This chain's CDR3 is CASSPGQPETQYF. The CDR3, as DNA: TGTGCCAGCAGCCCCGGACAGCCTGAGACCCAGTACTTC.

This rearrangement joins TRBV19 to TRBJ1-2; D is perhaps TRBD1 (5 bases). V lost 5 bases and J lost 4, with 11 bases in between. The CDR3 runs to 13 residues. Germline CDR1 and CDR2: LNHDA and SQIVND (reference sequence). CDR3 sequence reads: CASSWDGGYGYTF. Here the CDR3 DNA reads TGTGCCAGTAGTTGGGACGGTGGCTATGGCTACACCTTC.

There are a few counts of this clonotype. This chain uses TRBV6-6 with TRBJ2-7; D is possibly TRBD1 (6 bases). Trimming took off 5 bases at V and 3 bases at J, with 20 bases between the two ends. CDR1 MNHNY and CDR2 SVGAGI come from the germline V gene (reference sequence). The CDR3 has 16 amino acids. In DNA, the CDR3 is TGTGCCAGCAGTCAATTTGAAACAGGGAAAAGCTACGAGCAGTACTTC. This encodes CASSQFETGKSYEQYF.

This clonotype was recorded a few times. The J gene is TRBJ1-1, the V gene TRBV28; D unresolved. Trimming took off 7 bases at V and 3 bases at J, with 6 bases between the two ends. The CDR3 consists of 11 residues. Germline V lookup: CDR1 MDHEN, CDR2 SYDVKM. CDR3 in DNA: TGTGCCAGCACCCATTACACTGAAGCTTTCTTT. Protein: CASTHYTEAFF. The whole variable domain, remainder taken from reference TRBV28 and TRBJ1-1, is DVKVTQSSRYLVKRTGEKVFLECVQDMDHENMFWYRQDPGLGLRLIYFSYDVKMKEKGDIPEGYSVSREKKERFSLILESASTNQTSMYLCASTHYTEAFFGQGTRLTVV.